The T cell receptor (beta chain) described here comes from a study of Graves' ophthalmopathy and Graves' hyperthyroidism. Trimming removed 5 bases from V and 4 bases from J, with 8 bases in between. This CDR3 spans 13 amino acids. Beta-chain TCR CDR3 regions were amplified from RNA transcripts. First-round RT-PCR used HTBI primers; second-round multiplex PCR followed. TCRdb itself ran the multiplex PCR reads through MiXCR, one entry per CDR3 protein. In the table there are 240,000 or so distinct CDR3 sequences, roughly 50% of which are singletons. The rearrangement joins TRBV12-3 or TRBV12-4 to TRBJ2-2; no clear D. This clonotype was obtained from an adult man with Graves' ophthalmopathy. Specimen: peripheral blood. The CDR3 sequence is CASSLHITGELFF. The CDR3 nucleotides are TGTGCCAGCAGTCTCCACATCACCGGGGAGCTGTTTTTT.